These 30 T cell receptor beta chains share one sample of origin, sequenced in a study of graft-versus-host responses after intestinal transplantation. Clones were read by immunoSEQ multiplex PCR, and TCRdb kept only the in-frame ones, dropping some. The top ten clones hold 1.5% to 2% of a sample with fewer than 75,000 clones, roughly 89% of them seen once. The sequences come from PBMCs, collected 26 days after transplant. Receptors originate from a human patient who received an intestinal transplant, so some T cells may come from the graft donor.

The chain is built from TRBV6-1 and TRBJ1-2, with D unclear. Germline values: CDR1 MNHNS, CDR2 SASEGT. CDR3 length: 14 residues. V was pared by 1 base and J by 0 bases, with 6 bases between. CDR3 protein: CASSEVTPNYGYTF. CDR3 nucleotide sequence: TGTGCCAGCAGTGAAGTGACACCTAACTATGGCTACACCTTC.

The chain couples TRBV13 to TRBJ2-4, with D maybe TRBD2 (7 bases). V was cut by 1 base and J by 0 bases, with 19 bases left in between. CDR1 and CDR2 from the germline V gene are PRHDT and FYEKMQ (reference sequence). The CDR3 consists of 19 residues. CDR3 region: CASSLVGGALVGAKNIQYF. In DNA, the CDR3 is TGTGCCAGCAGCTTAGTGGGGGGGGCCTTGGTAGGAGCCAAAAACATTCAGTACTTC.

This clone was seen a handful of times. The genes are TRBV6-6 and TRBJ2-7; D perhaps matches TRBD2 (5 bases). The ends were cut back, 0 bases at V and 9 bases at J, with 9 bases in the middle. This CDR3 comprises 12 residues. CDR1 is MNHNY and CDR2 is SVGAGI in the germline V gene (reference sequence). This CDR3 reads CASSYSRAGQYF. CDR3 nucleotide sequence: TGTGCCAGCAGTTACTCGAGGGCGGGGCAGTACTTC.

The chain uses TRBV6-6 and TRBJ1-1, with D possibly TRBD1 on 5 matching bases. This CDR3 region has 13 residues. V was shortened by 0 bases and J by 6 bases, with 8 bases between the two germline ends. Germline assignment: CDR1 MNHNY and CDR2 SVGAGI (reference sequence). CDR3 amino acids: CASSYSLGAEAFF. The CDR3 DNA is TGTGCCAGCAGTTACTCGTTAGGGGCTGAAGCTTTCTTT.

The genes are TRBV7-2 and TRBJ1-6; 8 positions match TRBD1. CDR1 and CDR2 from the germline V gene are SGHTA and FQGNSA. The CDR3 spans 16 residues. With V trimmed by 1 base and J by 8 bases, 7 bases remained unmatched. CDR3 bases: TGTGCCAGCAGCTTAGACGGGACAGGAGCCGATTCACCCCTCCACTTT. The encoded protein is CASSLDGTGADSPLHF. Full variable domain (outside the CDR3, taken from reference TRBV7-2 and TRBJ1-6): GAGVSQSPSNKVTEKGKDVELRCDPISGHTALYWYRQSLGQGLEFLIYFQGNSAPDKSGLPSDRFSAERTGGSVSTLTIQRTQQEDSAVYLCASSLDGTGADSPLHFGNGTRLTVT.

The V and J genes are TRBV7-6 and TRBJ1-1; 10 bases fit TRBD1. V lost 3 bases to trimming and J lost 5 bases; unmatched junction nucleotides: 9. Germline V lookup: CDR1 SGHVS, CDR2 FNYEAQ. The CDR3 sequence is 16 residues long. This CDR3 is CASSLTTGGEGTEAFF. The CDR3 nucleotides are TGTGCCAGCAGCTTGACGACAGGGGGCGAGGGGACTGAAGCTTTCTTT.

V usage is TRBV19 and J usage is TRBJ1-5; 11 bases map to TRBD1. The ends lost 3 bases at V and 10 bases at J; junction bases unmatched: 11. There are 16 residues in the CDR3. Germline lookup yields CDR1 LNHDA and CDR2 SQIVND (reference sequence). For the CDR3, the DNA is TGTGCCAGTAGTATCGCTGGGACAGGGGGTGGATATCCCCAGCATTTT. Translation gives CASSIAGTGGGYPQHF.

This sequence joins TRBV11-2 and TRBJ1-2, with D tentatively TRBD1 (5 bases). CDR1 is SGHAT and CDR2 is FQNNGV in the germline V gene. CDR3 size: 16 residues. Trimming pared 0 bases from V and 1 base from J, leaving 12 bases between. This CDR3 is CASSLDWGGVNYGYTF. The CDR3 nucleotides read TGTGCCAGCAGCTTAGATTGGGGAGGGGTTAACTATGGCTACACCTTC. Supplemented by reference TRBV11-2 and TRBJ1-2, the full variable domain reads EAGVAQSPRYKIIEKRQSVAFWCNPISGHATLYWYQQILGQGPKLLIQFQNNGVVDDSQLPKDRFSAERLKGVDSTLKIQPAKLEDSAVYLCASSLDWGGVNYGYTFGSGTRLTVV.

CDR3 in amino acids: CASSEGEVGLQLQETQYF. The CDR3 nucleotides are TGTGCCAGCAGTGAAGGGGAAGTGGGACTACAACTCCAAGAGACCCAGTACTTC. The V call is TRBV6-1, the J call TRBJ2-5; 7 bases map to TRBD2. V dropped 1 base and J dropped 1; count of bases not matched to a gene: 12. The CDR3 has 18 amino acids. Germline lookup yields CDR1 MNHNS and CDR2 SASEGT.

The CDR3 coding sequence is TGTGCCAGCTCCGGGACAGGGGATTTGGGAGATACGCAGTATTTT. The encoded protein is CASSGTGDLGDTQYF. The chain is built from TRBV28 and TRBJ2-3; 10 positions agree with TRBD1. V shed 8 bases and J 5 bases; nucleotides not matched to a gene: 10. This CDR3 contains 15 residues. From germline, CDR1 is MDHEN and CDR2 SYDVKM.

The chain carries TRBV5-4 and TRBJ1-1; D not resolved. With 1 base removed from V and 0 bases from J, the gap between germline ends came to 10 bases. CDR1 and CDR2 (germline): SGHNT, YYREEE (reference sequence). The CDR3 is 15 residues long. The CDR3 DNA reads TGTGCCAGCAGCTTGCACAGCCTCATGAACACTGAAGCTTTCTTT. Translated, it gives CASSLHSLMNTEAFF.

This chain joins TRBV5-6 and TRBJ1-1; tentatively, D is TRBD1 (6 bases). V shed 2 bases and J shed 4 bases, with 12 bases lying between them. From germline, CDR1 is SGHDT and CDR2 YYEEEE. This CDR3 contains 14 residues. In nucleotides, the CDR3 is TGTGCCAGCAGCTTCAGGGGTTCGGGCACTGAAGCTTTCTTT. Translation: CASSFRGSGTEAFF. Filled out from reference TRBV5-6 and TRBJ1-1, the complete variable domain reads DAGVTQSPTHLIKTRGQQVTLRCSPKSGHDTVSWYQQALGQGPQFIFQYYEEEERQRGNFPDRFSGHQFPNYSSELNVNALLLGDSALYLCASSFRGSGTEAFFGQGTRLTVV.

The chain joins TRBV6-1 to TRBJ2-1; D is ambiguous. The V end was cut by 0 bases, the J end by 0 bases, with 6 bases between. The germline V gene encodes CDR1 MNHNS and CDR2 SASEGT. The CDR3 runs 15 residues. CDR3 sequence: CASSEALSSYNEQFF. CDR3 DNA: TGTGCCAGCAGTGAAGCCTTGAGCTCCTACAATGAGCAGTTCTTC.

Only one count was recorded for this clone. The chain couples TRBV7-2 to TRBJ2-5; tentatively, D is TRBD2 (6 bases). From germline, CDR1 is SGHTA and CDR2 FQGNSA. The V gene lost 1 base and the J gene lost 4 bases, with 16 bases spanning the gap. The CDR3 consists of 16 residues. The CDR3 is CASSLGFRRGGETQYF. Written as DNA, the CDR3 is TGTGCCAGCAGCTTAGGGTTCCGACGGGGAGGAGAGACCCAGTACTTC.

The chain uses TRBV5-1 and TRBJ1-5; 8 bases are shared with TRBD1. There are 15 residues in the CDR3. CDR1 and CDR2 from the germline V gene are SGHRS and YFSETQ. Trimming cost V 0 bases and J 3 bases; bases outside gene matches: 2. CDR3 in DNA: TGCGCCAGCAGCTTGGGGACAGGGACCAATCAGCCCCAGCATTTT. It encodes CASSLGTGTNQPQHF.

This clone has just a few counts. The rearrangement links TRBV19 to TRBJ1-1; D unclear. Germline CDR1 and CDR2: LNHDA and SQIVND (reference sequence). The CDR3 runs to 11 residues. Deletions cut 5 bases from V and 5 bases from J, with 6 bases between. The CDR3 loop reads CASSLGTEAFF. As DNA, the CDR3 is TGTGCCAGTAGTCTCGGGACTGAAGCTTTCTTT. The complete variable domain, with remaining parts taken from reference TRBV19 and TRBJ1-1, reads DGGITQSPKYLFRKEGQNVTLSCEQNLNHDAMYWYRQDPGQGLRLIYYSQIVNDFQKGDIAEGYSVSREKKESFPLTVTSAQKNPTAFYLCASSLGTEAFFGQGTRLTVV.

This clone was detected a few times. The chain employs TRBV4-2 and TRBJ2-1; 10 bases line up with TRBD2. This CDR3 contains 15 residues. Germline CDR1 and CDR2: LGHNA and YNFKEQ. J was trimmed by 4 bases and V by 0 bases; bases with no gene match: 0. The CDR3 region has the DNA TGTGCCAGCAGCCAAGAGACTAGCGGGTACAATGAGCAGTTCTTC. Protein: CASSQETSGYNEQFF.

The V call is TRBV13, the J call TRBJ2-7, with 8 nucleotides matching TRBD2. The CDR3 contains 17 residues. With 5 bases clipped from V and 0 bases from J, the junction kept 12 bases outside the gene matches. Germline V gives CDR1 PRHDT, CDR2 FYEKMQ (reference sequence). The chain's CDR3 is CASSRGGTSGSSYEQYV. The CDR3 region has the DNA TGTGCCAGCAGCCGAGGCGGAACTAGCGGAAGCTCCTACGAGCAGTACGTC.

This clone was seen just once. The chain couples TRBV5-4 to TRBJ2-2; a possible D gene is TRBD1 (6 bases). The CDR3 extends over 17 amino acids. Looked up from germline, CDR1 is SGHNT and CDR2 is YYREEE (reference sequence). Trimming shortened V by 4 bases and J by 0 bases, and 16 bases separated the two germline ends. CDR3 region: CASSAFGRGPNTGELFF. CDR3 nucleotides: TGTGCCAGCAGCGCTTTTGGCAGGGGTCCGAACACCGGGGAGCTGTTTTTT.

The chain links TRBV4-1 to TRBJ2-1, with D possibly being TRBD1 (5 bases). Germline V lookup: CDR1 MGHRA, CDR2 YSYEKL. This CDR3 is 13 amino acids long. Trimming pared 0 bases from V and 8 bases from J, leaving 8 bases between. The CDR3 is CASSQEGRYEQFF. The CDR3 bases are TGCGCCAGCAGCCAAGAGGGGCGGTATGAGCAGTTCTTC.

The rearrangement joins TRBV6-4 to TRBJ1-1, with 7 bases matching TRBD1. The germline CDR1 and CDR2 sequences are MRHNA and SNTAGT. The CDR3 contains 13 residues. The junction had 4 bases not matched to a gene; V was cut back by 8 bases and J by 1 base. CDR3 sequence: CASRQGGNTEAFF. The CDR3 nucleotides read TGTGCCAGCCGACAGGGAGGGAACACTGAAGCTTTCTTT.

This clone came up a few times. The rearrangement uses TRBV10-3 and TRBJ1-1; TRBD1 might be the D (5 bases). The CDR3 extends over 14 amino acids. V gave up 6 bases and J gave up 0 bases, with 11 bases separating them. The germline V gene encodes CDR1 ENHRY and CDR2 SYGVKD. Written as DNA, the CDR3 is TGTGCCATCAGGGGGCCCGACATGAACACTGAAGCTTTCTTT. Translation: CAIRGPDMNTEAFF.

This clone was seen a handful of times. The chain combines TRBV28 with TRBJ2-7; 8 bases fit TRBD2. CDR1 and CDR2 (germline): MDHEN, SYDVKM. J gave up 1 base and V 11 bases, and 10 bases lay outside the gene matches. The CDR3 contains 14 residues. CDR3 in DNA: TGTGCCGTCCTCCCTGGCGGGGGGTCCTACGAGCAGTACTTC. It specifies CAVLPGGGSYEQYF.

V gene TRBV27 combines with J gene TRBJ1-4; D is possibly TRBD1 (6 bases). CDR1 and CDR2 (germline): MNHEY, SMNVEV (reference sequence). Between the trimmed V and J ends, which lost 6 bases and 7 bases, there was a span of 21 bases. There are 16 residues in the CDR3. The CDR3 loop is CASSRKGGGWGEKLFF. The CDR3 nucleotides read TGTGCCAGCAGCCGCAAGGGTGGGGGCTGGGGTGAAAAACTGTTTTTT.

The chain carries TRBV5-1 and TRBJ1-4; 8 bases map to TRBD1. The V segment lost 4 bases and the J segment 6 bases; nucleotides outside the gene matches: 8. The CDR3 runs to 15 residues. Germline CDR1 reads SGHRS; CDR2 reads YFSETQ. In nucleotides, the CDR3 is TGCGCCAGCAGCCGCCGTGGGGGACAGGATGAAAAACTGTTTTTT. Protein: CASSRRGGQDEKLFF.

The chain couples TRBV27 to TRBJ1-1; D gene uncertain. The CDR3 length is 13 residues. V lost 3 bases, J lost 3 bases, and 8 bases lay in between. Germline-derived CDR1 and CDR2 are MNHEY and SMNVEV (reference sequence). The CDR3 sequence is CASSFSSDTEAFF. DNA of the CDR3: TGTGCCAGCAGTTTTTCCAGCGACACTGAAGCTTTCTTT.

V is TRBV19 and J is TRBJ1-2; D perhaps matches TRBD1 (5 bases). Germline V gene data show CDR1 as LNHDA and CDR2 as SQIVND (reference sequence). There are 14 residues in the CDR3. V lost 0 bases to trimming and J lost 4 bases, with 9 bases between them. CDR3 DNA: TGTGCCAGTAGTATAGATCCAGGGTCCTATGGCTACACCTTC. Its protein is CASSIDPGSYGYTF.

This chain links TRBV4-1 with TRBJ2-5; 10 bases are shared with TRBD2. The V gene's germline CDR1 is MGHRA and CDR2 YSYEKL. The CDR3 is made up of 15 amino acids. V trimming: 5 bases; J trimming: 1 base; junction bases outside the gene matches: 4. The CDR3 bases are TGCGCCAGCAGCTTACTAGCGGGGACCCAAGAGACCCAGTACTTC. Its protein is CASSLLAGTQETQYF.

The chain joins TRBV6-6 to TRBJ1-1; D possibly corresponds to TRBD1 (5 bases). The germline gives CDR1 MNHNY, CDR2 SVGAGI (reference sequence). With 6 bases removed from V and 3 bases from J, the gap between germline ends came to 14 bases. The CDR3 is made up of 14 amino acids. The DNA for the CDR3 is TGTGCCAGCAGCTCCGTGGGGGGTTACACTGAAGCTTTCTTT. It encodes CASSSVGGYTEAFF.

The CDR3 DNA reads as TGTGCCAGCAGTTTCTTGGCGGGACAGGGTATCTACGAGCAGTACTTC. Encoded protein: CASSFLAGQGIYEQYF. This chain connects TRBV27 to TRBJ2-7; 9 bases line up with TRBD1. This CDR3 spans 16 amino acids. Germline loops: CDR1 MNHEY, CDR2 SMNVEV (reference sequence). With 3 bases clipped from V and 3 bases from J, the junction kept 9 bases outside the gene matches.